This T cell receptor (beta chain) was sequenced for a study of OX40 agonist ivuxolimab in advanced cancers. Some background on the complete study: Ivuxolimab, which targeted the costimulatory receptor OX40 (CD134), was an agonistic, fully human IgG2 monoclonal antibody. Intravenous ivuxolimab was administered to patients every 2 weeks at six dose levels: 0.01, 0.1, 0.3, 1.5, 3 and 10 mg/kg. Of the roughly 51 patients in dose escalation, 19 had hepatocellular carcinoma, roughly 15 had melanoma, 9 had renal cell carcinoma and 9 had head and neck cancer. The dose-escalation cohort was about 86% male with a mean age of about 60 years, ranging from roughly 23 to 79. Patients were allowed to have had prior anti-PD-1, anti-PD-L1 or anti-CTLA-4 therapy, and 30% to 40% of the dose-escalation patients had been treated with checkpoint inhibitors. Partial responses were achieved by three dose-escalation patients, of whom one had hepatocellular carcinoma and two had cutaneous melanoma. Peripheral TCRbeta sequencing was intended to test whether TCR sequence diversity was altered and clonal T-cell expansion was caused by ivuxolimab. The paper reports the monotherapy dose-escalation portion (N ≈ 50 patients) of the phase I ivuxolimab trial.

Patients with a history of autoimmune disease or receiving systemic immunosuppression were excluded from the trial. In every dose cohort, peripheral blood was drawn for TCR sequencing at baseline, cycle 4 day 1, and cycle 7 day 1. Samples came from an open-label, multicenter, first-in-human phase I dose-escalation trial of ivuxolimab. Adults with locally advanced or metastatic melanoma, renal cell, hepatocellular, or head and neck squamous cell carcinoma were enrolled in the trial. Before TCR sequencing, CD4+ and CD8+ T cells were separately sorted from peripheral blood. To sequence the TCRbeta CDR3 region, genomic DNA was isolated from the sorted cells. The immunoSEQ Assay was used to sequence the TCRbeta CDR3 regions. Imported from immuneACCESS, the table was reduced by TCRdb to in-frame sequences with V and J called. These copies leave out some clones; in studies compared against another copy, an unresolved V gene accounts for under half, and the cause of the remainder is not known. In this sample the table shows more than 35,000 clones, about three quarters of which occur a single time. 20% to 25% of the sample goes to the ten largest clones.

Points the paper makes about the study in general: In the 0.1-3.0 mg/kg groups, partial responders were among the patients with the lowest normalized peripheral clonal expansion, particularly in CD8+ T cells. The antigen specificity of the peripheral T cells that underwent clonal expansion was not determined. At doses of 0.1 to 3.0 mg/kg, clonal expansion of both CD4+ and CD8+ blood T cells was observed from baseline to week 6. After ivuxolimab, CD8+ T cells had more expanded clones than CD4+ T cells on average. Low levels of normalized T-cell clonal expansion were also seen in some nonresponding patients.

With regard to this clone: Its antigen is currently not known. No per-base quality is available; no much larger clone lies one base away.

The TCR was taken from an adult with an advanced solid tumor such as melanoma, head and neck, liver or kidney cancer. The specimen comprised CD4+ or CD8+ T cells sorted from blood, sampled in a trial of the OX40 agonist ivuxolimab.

CDR3 protein: CATSRGQGGGYTF. The base sequence is TGTGCCACCAGCAGAGGGCAGGGAGGGGGCTACACCTTC. The sequence links TRBV15 to TRBJ1-2; a weak D assignment points to TRBD1 (5 bases agree). V is cut by 1 base and J by 8 bases, and the space between the germline ends is 11 bases. Sequences LNHNV (CDR1) and YYDKDF (CDR2) are obtained from the germline V gene (reference sequence). The CDR3 holds 13 amino acids from the cysteine to the phenylalanine. The CDR3 DNA has 39 bases and is translated from base 1. The entire variable domain, with the stretches around the CDR3 drawn from the reference TRBV15 and TRBJ1-2 proteins, is DAMVIQNPRYQVTQFGKPVTLSCSQTLNHNVMYWYQQKSSQAPKLLFHYYDKDFNNEADTPDNFQSRRPNTSFCFLDIRSPGLGDTAMYLCATSRGQGGGYTFGSGTRLTVV.